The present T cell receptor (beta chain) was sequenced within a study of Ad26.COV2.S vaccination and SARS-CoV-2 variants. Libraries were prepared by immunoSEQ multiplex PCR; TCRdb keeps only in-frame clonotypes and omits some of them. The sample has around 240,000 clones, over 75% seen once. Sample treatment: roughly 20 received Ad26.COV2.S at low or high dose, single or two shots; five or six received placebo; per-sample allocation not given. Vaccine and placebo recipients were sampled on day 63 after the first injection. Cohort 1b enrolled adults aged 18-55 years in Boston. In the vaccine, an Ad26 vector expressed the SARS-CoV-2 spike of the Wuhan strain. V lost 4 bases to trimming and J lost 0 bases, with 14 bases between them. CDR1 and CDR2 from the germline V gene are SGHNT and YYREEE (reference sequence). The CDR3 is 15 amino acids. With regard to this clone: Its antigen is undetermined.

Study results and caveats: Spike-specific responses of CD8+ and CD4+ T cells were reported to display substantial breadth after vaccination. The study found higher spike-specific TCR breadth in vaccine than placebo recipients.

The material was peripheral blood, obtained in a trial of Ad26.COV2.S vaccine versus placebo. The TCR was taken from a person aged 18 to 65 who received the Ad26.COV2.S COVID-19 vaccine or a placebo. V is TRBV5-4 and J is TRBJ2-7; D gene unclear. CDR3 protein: CASSAPPGPSYEQYF. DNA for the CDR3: TGTGCCAGCAGCGCGCCTCCAGGTCCCTCCTACGAGCAGTACTTC.